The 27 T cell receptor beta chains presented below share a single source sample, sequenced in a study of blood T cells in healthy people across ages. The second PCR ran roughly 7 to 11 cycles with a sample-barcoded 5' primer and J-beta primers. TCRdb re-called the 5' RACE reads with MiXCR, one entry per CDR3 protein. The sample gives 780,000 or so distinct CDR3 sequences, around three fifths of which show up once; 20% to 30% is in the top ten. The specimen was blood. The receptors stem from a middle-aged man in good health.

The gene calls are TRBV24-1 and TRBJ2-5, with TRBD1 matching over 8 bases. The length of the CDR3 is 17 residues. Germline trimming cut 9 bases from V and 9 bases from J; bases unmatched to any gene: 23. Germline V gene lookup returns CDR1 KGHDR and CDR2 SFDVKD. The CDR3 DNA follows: TGTGCCACCGAAGCCGGGCGCTCCGGACAGGGCAGTACGGCCCAGTACTTC. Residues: CATEAGRSGQGSTAQYF.

The chain's CDR3 is CASRSSGTYGYTF. CDR3 sequence (DNA): TGTGCCAGCAGATCCTCCGGGACCTATGGCTACACCTTC. V and J are TRBV12-3 or TRBV12-4 and TRBJ1-2; perhaps TRBD1 as D (5 bases). The CDR3 length is 13 residues. The V and J ends lost 6 bases and 4 bases respectively, with 12 bases between them.

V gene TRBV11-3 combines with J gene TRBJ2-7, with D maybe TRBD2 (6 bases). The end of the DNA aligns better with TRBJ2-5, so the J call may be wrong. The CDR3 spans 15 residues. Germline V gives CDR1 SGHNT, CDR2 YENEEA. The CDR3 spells CASSLVAGTEETQYF. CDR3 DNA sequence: TGTGCCAGCAGCTTAGTTGCAGGGACTGAGGAGACCCAGTACTTC.

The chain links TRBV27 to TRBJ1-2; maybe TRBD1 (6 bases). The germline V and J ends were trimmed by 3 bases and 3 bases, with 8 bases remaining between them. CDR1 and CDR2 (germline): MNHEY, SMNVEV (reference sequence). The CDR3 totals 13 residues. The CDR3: CASSFDRYYGYTF. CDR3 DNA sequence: TGTGCCAGCAGTTTCGACAGGTACTATGGCTACACCTTC.

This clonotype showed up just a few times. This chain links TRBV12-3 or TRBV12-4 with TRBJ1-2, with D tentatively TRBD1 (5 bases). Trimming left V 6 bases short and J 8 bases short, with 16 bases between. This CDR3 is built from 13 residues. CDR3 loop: CASRPGGFSGYTF. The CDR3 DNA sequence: TGTGCCAGCAGACCTGGGGGTTTCTCGGGCTACACCTTC.

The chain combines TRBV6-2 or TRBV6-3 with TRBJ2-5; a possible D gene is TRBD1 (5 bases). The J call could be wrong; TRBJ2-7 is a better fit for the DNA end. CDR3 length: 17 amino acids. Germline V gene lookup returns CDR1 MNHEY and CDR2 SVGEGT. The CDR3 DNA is TGTGCCAGCACTCAGGTTGGTCGTCAAGCAGGGATCCACGAGCAGTACTTC. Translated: CASTQVGRQAGIHEQYF.

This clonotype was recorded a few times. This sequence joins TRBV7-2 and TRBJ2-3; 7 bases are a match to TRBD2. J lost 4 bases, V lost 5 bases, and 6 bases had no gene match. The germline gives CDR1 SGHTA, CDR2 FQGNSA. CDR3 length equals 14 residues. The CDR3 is CASSPGRASDTQYF. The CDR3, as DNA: TGTGCCAGCAGCCCGGGGAGGGCCTCAGATACGCAGTATTTT. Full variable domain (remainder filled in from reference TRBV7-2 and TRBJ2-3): GAGVSQSPSNKVTEKGKDVELRCDPISGHTALYWYRQSLGQGLEFLIYFQGNSAPDKSGLPSDRFSAERTGGSVSTLTIQRTQQEDSAVYLCASSPGRASDTQYFGPGTRLTVL.

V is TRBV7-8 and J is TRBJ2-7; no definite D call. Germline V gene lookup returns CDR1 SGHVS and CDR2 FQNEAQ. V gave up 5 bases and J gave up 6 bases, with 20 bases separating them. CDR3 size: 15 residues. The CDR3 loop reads CASSPSTWTVCEQYF. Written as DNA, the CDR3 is TGTGCCAGCAGCCCAAGCACCTGGACGGTTTGCGAGCAGTACTTC.

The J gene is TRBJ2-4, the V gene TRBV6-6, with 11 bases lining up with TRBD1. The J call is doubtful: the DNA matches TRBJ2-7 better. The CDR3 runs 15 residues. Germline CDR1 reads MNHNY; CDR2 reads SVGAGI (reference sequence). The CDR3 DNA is TGTGCCAGCAGTGGACGCGGGACAGGGGGGCACGAGCAGTACTTC. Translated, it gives CASSGRGTGGHEQYF.

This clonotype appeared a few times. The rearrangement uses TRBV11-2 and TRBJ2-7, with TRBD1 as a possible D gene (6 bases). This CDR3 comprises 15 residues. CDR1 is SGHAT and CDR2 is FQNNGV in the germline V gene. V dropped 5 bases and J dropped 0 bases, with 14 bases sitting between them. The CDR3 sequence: CASSGGVGLSYEQYF. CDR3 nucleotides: TGTGCCAGCAGCGGGGGCGTCGGACTCTCCTACGAGCAGTACTTC.

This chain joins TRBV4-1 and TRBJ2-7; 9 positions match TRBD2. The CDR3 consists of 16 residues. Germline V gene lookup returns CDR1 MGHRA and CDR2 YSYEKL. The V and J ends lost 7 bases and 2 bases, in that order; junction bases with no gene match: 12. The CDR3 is CASKRQAGGRPYEQYF. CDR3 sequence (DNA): TGCGCCAGCAAGCGTCAAGCGGGAGGCCGGCCCTACGAGCAGTACTTC.

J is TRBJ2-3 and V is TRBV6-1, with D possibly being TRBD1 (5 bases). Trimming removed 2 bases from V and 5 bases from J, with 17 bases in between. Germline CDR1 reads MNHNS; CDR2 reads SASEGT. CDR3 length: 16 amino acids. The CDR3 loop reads CASSETPYQGLDTQYF. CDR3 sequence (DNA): TGTGCCAGCAGTGAAACTCCATACCAGGGTTTAGATACGCAGTATTTT.

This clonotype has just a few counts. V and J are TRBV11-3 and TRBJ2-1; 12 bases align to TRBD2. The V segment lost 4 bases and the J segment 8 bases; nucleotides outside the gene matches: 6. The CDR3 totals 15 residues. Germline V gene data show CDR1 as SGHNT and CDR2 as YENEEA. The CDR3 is CASSSTSGRTHEQFF. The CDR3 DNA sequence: TGTGCCAGCAGCTCGACTAGCGGGAGAACCCATGAGCAGTTCTTC.

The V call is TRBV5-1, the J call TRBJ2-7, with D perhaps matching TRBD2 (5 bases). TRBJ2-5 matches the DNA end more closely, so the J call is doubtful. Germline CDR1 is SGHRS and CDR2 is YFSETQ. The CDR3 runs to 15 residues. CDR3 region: CASSFLSGSEGTQYF. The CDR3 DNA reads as TGCGCCAGCAGCTTCCTATCGGGGTCTGAGGGGACCCAGTACTTC.

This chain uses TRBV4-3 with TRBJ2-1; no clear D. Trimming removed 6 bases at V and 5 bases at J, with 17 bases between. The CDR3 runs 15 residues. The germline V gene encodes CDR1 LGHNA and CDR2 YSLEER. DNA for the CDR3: TGCGCCAGCAGGTTGGGCCCACCTCCGGACAATGAGCAGTTCTTC. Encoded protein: CASRLGPPPDNEQFF.

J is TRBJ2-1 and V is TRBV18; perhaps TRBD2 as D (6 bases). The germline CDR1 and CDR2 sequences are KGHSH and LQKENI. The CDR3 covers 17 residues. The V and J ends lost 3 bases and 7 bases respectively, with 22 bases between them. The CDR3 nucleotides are TGTGCCAGCTCACCCCTTCGGATCGGGGGATTGGCGAATGAGCAGTTCTTC. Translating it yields CASSPLRIGGLANEQFF.

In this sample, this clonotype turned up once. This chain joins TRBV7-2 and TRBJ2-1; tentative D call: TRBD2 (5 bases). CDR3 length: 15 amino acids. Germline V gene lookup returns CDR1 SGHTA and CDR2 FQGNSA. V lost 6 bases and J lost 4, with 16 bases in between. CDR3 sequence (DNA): TGTGCCAGCAGTTCTAGCTCAAACCTATACAATGAGCAGTTCTTC. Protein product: CASSSSSNLYNEQFF. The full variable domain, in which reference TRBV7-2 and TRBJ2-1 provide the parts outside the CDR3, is GAGVSQSPSNKVTEKGKDVELRCDPISGHTALYWYRQSLGQGLEFLIYFQGNSAPDKSGLPSDRFSAERTGGSVSTLTIQRTQQEDSAVYLCASSSSSNLYNEQFFGPGTRLTVL.

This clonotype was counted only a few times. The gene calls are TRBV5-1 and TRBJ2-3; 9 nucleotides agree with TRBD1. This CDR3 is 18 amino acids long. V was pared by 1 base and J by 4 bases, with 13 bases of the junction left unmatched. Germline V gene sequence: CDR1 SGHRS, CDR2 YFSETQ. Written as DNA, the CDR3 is TGCGCCAGCAGCTTGTTATTCCGGGACAGGGTTTCTGCAGATACGCAGTATTTT. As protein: CASSLLFRDRVSADTQYF.

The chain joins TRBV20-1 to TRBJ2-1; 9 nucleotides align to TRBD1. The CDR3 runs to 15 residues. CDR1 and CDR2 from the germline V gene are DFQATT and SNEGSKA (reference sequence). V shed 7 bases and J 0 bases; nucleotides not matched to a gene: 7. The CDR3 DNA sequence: TGCAGTGACACAGGGGGCCCAAGCTCCTACAATGAGCAGTTCTTC. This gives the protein CSDTGGPSSYNEQFF.

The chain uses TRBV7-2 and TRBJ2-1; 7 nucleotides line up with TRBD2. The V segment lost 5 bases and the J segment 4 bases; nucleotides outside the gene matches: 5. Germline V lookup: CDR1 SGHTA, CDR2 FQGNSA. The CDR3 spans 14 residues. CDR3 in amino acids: CASSQGSGYNEQFF. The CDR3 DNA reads TGTGCCAGCAGCCAAGGTAGCGGGTACAATGAGCAGTTCTTC. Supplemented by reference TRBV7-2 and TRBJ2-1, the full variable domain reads GAGVSQSPSNKVTEKGKDVELRCDPISGHTALYWYRQSLGQGLEFLIYFQGNSAPDKSGLPSDRFSAERTGGSVSTLTIQRTQQEDSAVYLCASSQGSGYNEQFFGPGTRLTVL.

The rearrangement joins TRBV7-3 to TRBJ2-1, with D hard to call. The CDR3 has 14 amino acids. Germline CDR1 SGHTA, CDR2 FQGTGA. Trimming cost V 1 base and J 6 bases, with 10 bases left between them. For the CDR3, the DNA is TGTGCCAGCAGCTTAAAATCTGGAGCCAATGAGCAGTTCTTC. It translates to CASSLKSGANEQFF. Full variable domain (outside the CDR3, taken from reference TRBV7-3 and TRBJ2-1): GAGVSQTPSNKVTEKGKYVELRCDPISGHTALYWYRQSLGQGPEFLIYFQGTGAADDSGLPNDRFFAVRPEGSVSTLKIQRTERGDSAVYLCASSLKSGANEQFFGPGTRLTVL.

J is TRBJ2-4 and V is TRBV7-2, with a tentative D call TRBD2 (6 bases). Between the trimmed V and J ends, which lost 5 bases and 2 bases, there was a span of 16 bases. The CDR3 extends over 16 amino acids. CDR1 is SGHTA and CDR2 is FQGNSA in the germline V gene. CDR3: CASSANSGRPKNIQYF. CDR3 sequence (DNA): TGTGCCAGCAGCGCCAATTCAGGGAGGCCCAAAAACATTCAGTACTTC.

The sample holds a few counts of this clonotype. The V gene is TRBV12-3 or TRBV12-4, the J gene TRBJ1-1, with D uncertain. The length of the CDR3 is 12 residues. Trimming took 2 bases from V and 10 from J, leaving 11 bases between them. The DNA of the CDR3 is TGTGCCAGCAGTTTATCTGGGGATTCAGCTTTCTTT. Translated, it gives CASSLSGDSAFF.

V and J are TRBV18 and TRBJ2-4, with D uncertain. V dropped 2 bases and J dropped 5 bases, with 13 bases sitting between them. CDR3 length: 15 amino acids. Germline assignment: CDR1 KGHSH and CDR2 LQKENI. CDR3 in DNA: TGTGCCAGCTCACCAAGCCGAGACTCTCAAAACATTCAGTACTTC. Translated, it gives CASSPSRDSQNIQYF.

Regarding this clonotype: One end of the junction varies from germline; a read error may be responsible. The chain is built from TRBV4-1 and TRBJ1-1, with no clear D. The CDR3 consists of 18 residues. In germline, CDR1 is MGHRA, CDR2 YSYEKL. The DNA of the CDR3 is TGCGCCAGCAGCCACCCGCCGGCCCAGAAAATCGTGAACACTGTAGCTTTCTTT. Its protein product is CASSHPPAQKIVNTVAFF.

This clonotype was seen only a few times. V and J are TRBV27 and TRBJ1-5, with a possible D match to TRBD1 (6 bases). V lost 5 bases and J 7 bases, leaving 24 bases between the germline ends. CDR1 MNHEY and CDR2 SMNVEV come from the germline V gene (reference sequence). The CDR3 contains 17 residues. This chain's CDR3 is CASSLSLRGHNKQPQHF. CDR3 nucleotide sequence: TGTGCCAGCAGTCTTTCCCTCAGGGGCCACAACAAGCAGCCCCAGCATTTT.

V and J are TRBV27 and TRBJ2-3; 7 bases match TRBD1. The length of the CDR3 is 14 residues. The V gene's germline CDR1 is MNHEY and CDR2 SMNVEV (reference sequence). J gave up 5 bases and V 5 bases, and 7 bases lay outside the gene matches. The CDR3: CASSRQGGKDTQYF. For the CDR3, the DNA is TGTGCCAGCAGTCGACAGGGTGGGAAAGATACGCAGTATTTT.